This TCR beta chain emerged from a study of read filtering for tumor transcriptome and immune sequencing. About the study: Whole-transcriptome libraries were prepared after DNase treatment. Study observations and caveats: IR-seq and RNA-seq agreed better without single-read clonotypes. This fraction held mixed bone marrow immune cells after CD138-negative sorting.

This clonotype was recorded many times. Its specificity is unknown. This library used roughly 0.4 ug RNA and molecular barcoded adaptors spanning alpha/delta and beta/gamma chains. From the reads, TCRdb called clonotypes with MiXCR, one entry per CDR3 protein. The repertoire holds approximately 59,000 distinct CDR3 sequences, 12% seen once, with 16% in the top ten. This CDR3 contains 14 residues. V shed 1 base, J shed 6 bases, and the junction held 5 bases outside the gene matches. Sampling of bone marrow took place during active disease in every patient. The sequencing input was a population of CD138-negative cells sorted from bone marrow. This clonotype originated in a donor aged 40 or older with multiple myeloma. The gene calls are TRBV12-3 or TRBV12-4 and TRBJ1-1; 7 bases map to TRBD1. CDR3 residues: CASSLGDRGSEAFF. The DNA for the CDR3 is TGTGCCAGCAGTTTAGGGGACAGAGGCTCTGAAGCTTTCTTT.